This TCR beta chain was retrieved from a study of control samples from healthy donors and cancer patients. The CDR3 length is 17 residues. Germline loops: CDR1 LGHNA, CDR2 YNFKEQ. Trimming removed 0 bases from V and 1 base from J; junction bases left unmatched: 4. This clone was counted once. The data were produced by immunoSEQ multiplex PCR, yet TCRdb's version contains in-frame clones alone and is incomplete. The table includes 150,000 to 200,000 clones, 85% to 90% detected once. The receptor's source is a woman aged 45-65 years in good health. The specimen sequenced was blood. The V gene is TRBV4-2, the J gene TRBJ2-2, with TRBD2 matching 8 bases. CDR3: CASSQEGGRRNTGELFF. CDR3 sequence (DNA): TGTGCCAGCAGCCAAGAGGGCGGGAGGCGGAACACCGGGGAGCTGTTTTTT.